The 6 T cell receptor beta chains below all came from one sample that was sequenced in a study of cytomegalovirus exposure and HLA in healthy donors. Sequencing was performed with immunoSEQ multiplex PCR; in TCRdb, only in-frame clones are kept and a portion is missing. This sample has just over 20,000 clones, with 95% to 97% found just once. Sequenced input: PBMCs. The source of these receptors is a man younger than 40 in good health and CMV-seropositive.

As DNA, the CDR3 is TGCGCCAGCAGCTCAGGATCGGGCAGGGGCTACGAGCAGTACTTC. Translation gives CASSSGSGRGYEQYF. The chain recombines TRBV5-1 with TRBJ2-7; perhaps TRBD1 as D (6 bases). CDR1 SGHRS and CDR2 YFSETQ come from the germline V gene. V was cut by 3 bases and J by 3 bases, with 16 bases left in between. This CDR3 is 15 amino acids long. The full variable domain, rest sourced from reference TRBV5-1 and TRBJ2-7, is KAGVTQTPRYLIKTRGQQVTLSCSPISGHRSVSWYQQTPGQGLQFLFEYFSETQRNKGNFPGRFSGRQFSNSRSEMNVSTLELGDSALYLCASSSGSGRGYEQYFGPGTRLTVT.

V and J are TRBV19 and TRBJ1-1; a weak D match, TRBD1 (6 bases). The CDR3 consists of 12 residues. Trimming removed 6 bases from V and 7 bases from J, with 12 bases in between. Germline CDR1 and CDR2: LNHDA and SQIVND (reference sequence). CDR3 residues: CASSHQGLEAFF. DNA of the CDR3: TGTGCCAGTAGCCACCAGGGGCTTGAAGCTTTCTTT.

The J gene is TRBJ1-4, the V gene TRBV30; D call uncertain. This CDR3 comprises 15 residues. Trimming took 2 bases from V and 5 from J, leaving 15 bases between them. Germline values: CDR1 GTSNPN, CDR2 SVGIG (reference sequence). CDR3 bases: TGTGCCTGGAGTCCGGACGGAGGATGGAATGAAAAACTGTTTTTT. Translation gives CAWSPDGGWNEKLFF.

A few counts support this clone. The rearrangement links TRBV29-1 to TRBJ2-5; perhaps TRBD2 as D (5 bases). Deletions cut 6 bases from V and 1 base from J, with 15 bases between. This CDR3 has 14 amino acids. From germline, CDR1 is SQVTM and CDR2 ANQGSEA. The CDR3 DNA reads TGCAGCGTCCCCAGAGGGTTGGGCCAAGAGACCCAGTACTTC. Translation: CSVPRGLGQETQYF.

The rearrangement joins TRBV6-5 to TRBJ1-1; D is possibly TRBD1 (5 bases). There are 15 residues in the CDR3. Trimming removed 6 bases at V and 0 bases at J, with 14 bases between. The V gene's germline CDR1 is MNHEY and CDR2 SVGAGI. CDR3 in amino acids: CASRDRGFLNTEAFF. The CDR3 DNA sequence: TGTGCCAGCAGAGATAGGGGATTTTTGAACACTGAAGCTTTCTTT.

The chain has TRBV11-2 and TRBJ2-7; 14 nucleotides agree with TRBD2. CDR1 and CDR2 from the germline V gene are SGHAT and FQNNGV. The CDR3 is 18 amino acids. V shed 1 base and J 9 bases; nucleotides not matched to a gene: 14. CDR3: CASSLALGLAGGLGRQYF. CDR3 sequence (DNA): TGTGCCAGCAGCTTAGCACTCGGACTAGCGGGAGGCCTAGGGAGGCAGTACTTC.